Below, 23 T cell receptor beta chains from the same sample are listed, as sequenced in a study of cytomegalovirus exposure and HLA in healthy donors. 60 Vbeta and 13 Jbeta primers were used in PCR. Assay: immunoSEQ multiplex PCR; the TCRdb copy retains only in-frame clones and omits some. The sample carries about 96,000 clones, 65% to 75% recorded once. Sequencing input: PBMCs. The receptors were gathered from a female donor in good health and CMV-seropositive.

This rearrangement joins TRBV7-3 to TRBJ1-1; the match to TRBD1 covers 9 bases. The germline V gene encodes CDR1 SGHTA and CDR2 FQGTGA. The J segment lost 5 bases and the V segment lost 5 bases, leaving 6 bases of the junction unmatched. This CDR3 region has 14 residues. CDR3 amino acids: CASSPQGAGTEAFF. The CDR3 bases are TGTGCCAGCAGCCCACAGGGGGCGGGTACTGAAGCTTTCTTT.

V gene TRBV9 combines with J gene TRBJ1-1, with 8 bases that match TRBD1. Trimming cost V 0 bases and J 0 bases; bases outside gene matches: 16. This CDR3 spans 20 amino acids. From germline, CDR1 is SGDLS and CDR2 YYNGEE. The CDR3 coding sequence is TGTGCCAGCAGCGTAGATGGGACAGGAGATACCCGCCCGATGAACACTGAAGCTTTCTTT. Residues: CASSVDGTGDTRPMNTEAFF.

The V and J genes are TRBV28 and TRBJ2-3; maybe TRBD1 (5 bases). The CDR3 sequence is 14 residues long. Per the germline V gene, CDR1 is MDHEN and CDR2 is SYDVKM. The V end lost 1 base, the J end lost 5 bases, and 10 bases lay between the germline ends. Here the CDR3 DNA reads TGTGCCAGCAGTTTATCAGGGTTAGGAGATACGCAGTATTTT. This gives the protein CASSLSGLGDTQYF.

This clone appeared a single time. V usage is TRBV2 and J usage is TRBJ1-2, with a weak D call TRBD1 (5 bases). The CDR3 totals 13 residues. V dropped 5 bases and J dropped 2 bases, with 9 bases sitting between them. Per germline, CDR1 SNHLY and CDR2 FYNNEI. The CDR3 DNA reads TGTGCCAGCAGTCAGGGTCCCAACTATGGCTACACCTTC. Protein sequence: CASSQGPNYGYTF. The full variable domain, its missing parts supplied by reference TRBV2 and TRBJ1-2, is EPEVTQTPSHQVTQMGQEVILRCVPISNHLYFYWYRQILGQKVEFLVSFYNNEISEKSEIFDDQFSVERPDGSNFTLKIRSTKLEDSAMYFCASSQGPNYGYTFGSGTRLTVV.

This chain uses TRBV5-4 with TRBJ1-4, with D tentatively TRBD1 (6 bases). Germline lookup yields CDR1 SGHNT and CDR2 YYREEE (reference sequence). The CDR3 consists of 15 residues. V shed 4 bases and J shed 6 bases, with 16 bases lying between them. The CDR3 loop reads CASSQDPGEDEKLFF. CDR3 in DNA: TGTGCCAGCAGCCAAGATCCAGGGGAAGATGAAAAACTGTTTTTT.

This chain connects TRBV7-2 to TRBJ1-5; 8 nucleotides line up with TRBD1. The CDR3 extends over 15 amino acids. CDR1 SGHTA and CDR2 FQGNSA come from the germline V gene. Trimming took 3 bases from V and 0 from J; bases not matched to a gene: 1. CDR3: CASSFDRGSNQPQHF. The DNA of the CDR3 is TGTGCCAGCAGCTTCGACAGGGGTAGCAATCAGCCCCAGCATTTT.

The rearrangement links TRBV6-1 to TRBJ2-1; TRBD1 is a possible D gene (6 bases). The CDR3 sequence is 14 residues long. The germline V gene has CDR1 MNHNS and CDR2 SASEGT. Trimming took 8 bases from V and 1 from J, leaving 12 bases between them. CDR3: CASLSGQSYNEQFF. Written as DNA, the CDR3 is TGTGCCAGCCTTTCAGGACAGTCCTACAATGAGCAGTTCTTC.

The genes are TRBV9 and TRBJ2-7; D might be TRBD2 (8 bases). CDR3 length: 15 residues. Between the trimmed V and J ends, which lost 0 bases and 6 bases, there was a span of 16 bases. Germline CDR1 reads SGDLS; CDR2 reads YYNGEE. CDR3 DNA sequence: TGTGCCAGCAGCGTAGAAGGGGGCCTAGCGGGCGAGCAGTACTTC. This gives the protein CASSVEGGLAGEQYF. Filled out from reference TRBV9 and TRBJ2-7, the complete variable domain reads DSGVTQTPKHLITATGQRVTLRCSPRSGDLSVYWYQQSLDQGLQFLIQYYNGEERAKGNILERFSAQQFPDLHSELNLSSLELGDSALYFCASSVEGGLAGEQYFGPGTRLTVT.

The rearrangement joins TRBV2 to TRBJ2-4; tentatively, D is TRBD2 (6 bases). V was trimmed by 2 bases and J by 0 bases, leaving 11 bases between them. The CDR3 extends over 16 amino acids. Germline CDR1 is SNHLY and CDR2 is FYNNEI. The CDR3 region has the DNA TGTGCCAGCAGTGAAAGGGACTCCCTAGCCAAAAACATTCAGTACTTC. Its protein is CASSERDSLAKNIQYF.

The rearrangement links TRBV28 to TRBJ1-5; 7 bases match TRBD1. This CDR3 contains 14 residues. Germline V gene sequence: CDR1 MDHEN, CDR2 SYDVKM. Unmatched junction bases numbered 2, after V lost 1 base and J lost 5 bases. This chain's CDR3 is CASSLSGGYQPQHF. The CDR3 DNA follows: TGTGCCAGCAGTTTATCAGGGGGGTATCAGCCCCAGCATTTT.

The chain has TRBV5-4 and TRBJ2-1; 12 bases are shared with TRBD2. Germline assignment: CDR1 SGHNT and CDR2 YYREEE (reference sequence). The junction had 11 bases not matched to a gene; V was cut back by 4 bases and J by 12 bases. The CDR3 sequence is 15 residues long. The CDR3 sequence: CASSVGLAGSGRQFF. CDR3 DNA: TGTGCCAGCAGCGTGGGACTAGCGGGTTCAGGGAGGCAGTTCTTC.

V is TRBV6-1 and J is TRBJ2-7, with D unresolved. Trimming removed 2 bases at V and 6 bases at J, with 17 bases between. Germline CDR1 MNHNS, CDR2 SASEGT. The CDR3 length is 15 residues. CDR3 residues: CASSELAGSAIEQYF. The CDR3 DNA follows: TGTGCCAGCAGTGAATTGGCAGGATCGGCGATCGAGCAGTACTTC.

This chain joins TRBV10-1 and TRBJ2-1, with TRBD1 identical over 7 bases. Trimming at V came to 7 bases and at J to 3 bases, leaving 9 bases not matched to a gene. Germline V lookup: CDR1 WNHNN, CDR2 SYGVQD (reference sequence). The CDR3 totals 15 residues. The CDR3 bases are TGCGCCAGCACCCCCTCGAGGGACAGCTACAATGAGCAGTTCTTC. Protein product: CASTPSRDSYNEQFF.

This clone was seen a single time. The rearrangement joins TRBV29-1 to TRBJ2-5; 9 bases map to TRBD2. Germline lookup yields CDR1 SQVTM and CDR2 ANQGSEA. CDR3 length equals 13 residues. Trimming took 6 bases from V and 4 from J; bases not matched to a gene: 6. The CDR3 coding sequence is TGCAGCGTCCCCGCGGGGGGGCGAGAGACCCAGTACTTC. It specifies CSVPAGGRETQYF.

This clone turned up a few times. The chain recombines TRBV7-9 with TRBJ2-7; 10 nucleotides agree with TRBD1. V lost 5 bases to trimming and J lost 4 bases; unmatched junction nucleotides: 5. This CDR3 contains 14 residues. The germline CDR1 and CDR2 sequences are SEHNR and FQNEAQ (reference sequence). CDR3 DNA: TGTGCCAGCAGCCCCGGGACAGGGGTTTACGAGCAGTACTTC. This codes for CASSPGTGVYEQYF.

V usage is TRBV30 and J usage is TRBJ1-4; D is perhaps TRBD1 (6 bases). Germline assignment: CDR1 GTSNPN and CDR2 SVGIG (reference sequence). The ends were cut back, 1 base at V and 7 bases at J, with 16 bases in the middle. The CDR3 runs 15 residues. The DNA for the CDR3 is TGTGCCTGGAGTGCCCCCGGGGGGCTGGGTGAAAAACTGTTTTTT. This sequence encodes CAWSAPGGLGEKLFF.

This chain uses TRBV6-4 with TRBJ2-3; D is possibly TRBD2 (6 bases). The germline V and J ends were trimmed by 4 bases and 1 base, with 12 bases remaining between them. The CDR3 is 15 amino acids. In germline, CDR1 is MRHNA, CDR2 SNTAGT. In nucleotides, the CDR3 is TGTGCCAGCAGTGCCCAGGCTAGCGGCACAGATACGCAGTATTTT. Encoded protein: CASSAQASGTDTQYF.

This clone was counted a few times. This chain links TRBV6-1 with TRBJ2-1; D is unclear. With 5 bases removed from V and 7 bases from J, the gap between germline ends came to 15 bases. The length of the CDR3 is 14 residues. Per germline, CDR1 MNHNS and CDR2 SASEGT. CDR3 in DNA: TGTGCCAGCAGTCCCGGTGGGCCACAGAATGAGCAGTTCTTC. It encodes CASSPGGPQNEQFF.

The rearrangement links TRBV5-1 to TRBJ2-5; perhaps TRBD1 as D (5 bases). The CDR3 has 13 residues. V gave up 1 base and J gave up 5 bases, with 9 bases separating them. Per germline, CDR1 SGHRS and CDR2 YFSETQ. The CDR3 DNA sequence: TGCGCCAGCAGCTTGAGGGGCGTTGAGACCCAGTACTTC. As protein: CASSLRGVETQYF. The full variable domain, rest sourced from reference TRBV5-1 and TRBJ2-5, is KAGVTQTPRYLIKTRGQQVTLSCSPISGHRSVSWYQQTPGQGLQFLFEYFSETQRNKGNFPGRFSGRQFSNSRSEMNVSTLELGDSALYLCASSLRGVETQYFGPGTRLLVL.

This sequence joins TRBV18 and TRBJ1-1; D ambiguous. CDR3 size: 12 residues. V was trimmed by 3 bases and J by 1 base, leaving 3 bases between them. The germline CDR1 and CDR2 sequences are KGHSH and LQKENI. In nucleotides, the CDR3 is TGTGCCAGCTCACCCCAGAACACTGAAGCTTTCTTT. Its protein is CASSPQNTEAFF. The variable domain in full, completed from reference TRBV18 and TRBJ1-1, reads NAGVMQNPRHLVRRRGQEARLRCSPMKGHSHVYWYRQLPEEGLKFMVYLQKENIIDESGMPKERFSAEFPKEGPSILRIQQVVRGDSAAYFCASSPQNTEAFFGQGTRLTVV.

The V call is TRBV29-1, the J call TRBJ2-7; 7 bases match TRBD2. Trimming removed 4 bases from V and 1 base from J; junction bases left unmatched: 13. The CDR3 runs 16 residues. Germline loops: CDR1 SQVTM, CDR2 ANQGSEA. CDR3 region: CSVVAPSLAASYEQYF. Here the CDR3 DNA reads TGCAGCGTTGTGGCCCCCTCCCTAGCGGCTTCCTACGAGCAGTACTTC.

This clone was counted only a few times. CDR3 residues: CASSPSNQPQHF. The CDR3, as DNA: TGTGCCAGCAGTCCAAGCAATCAGCCCCAGCATTTT. The chain is built from TRBV6-6 and TRBJ1-5; the D is unclear. The CDR3 runs to 12 residues. With 5 bases removed from V and 1 base from J, the gap between germline ends came to 3 bases. In germline, CDR1 is MNHNY, CDR2 SVGAGI (reference sequence).

CDR3 nucleotides: TGTGCCAGCAGCCAAGTTGTGCACCGGGAGGACGACGAGCAGTACTTC. Its translation: CASSQVVHREDDEQYF. This sequence joins TRBV4-2 and TRBJ2-7; 7 nucleotides agree with TRBD2. Losses at the gene ends were 1 base for V and 5 bases for J; bases not matched to a gene: 11. The CDR3 is 16 residues long. Germline CDR1 and CDR2: LGHNA and YNFKEQ.